These 20 T cell receptor beta chains share one sample of origin, sequenced in a study of OX40 agonist ivuxolimab in advanced cancers. TCRdb's copy holds only in-frame clones and misses some; the assay was immunoSEQ multiplex PCR. Of some 49,000 clones in the sample, about 84% are singletons; the top ten hold approximately 4.1%. This specimen was CD4+ or CD8+ T cells sorted from blood, taken in a trial of the OX40 agonist ivuxolimab. The receptor set was obtained from an adult with an advanced solid tumor such as melanoma, head and neck, liver or kidney cancer.

The V call is TRBV5-4, the J call TRBJ2-7, with 11 bases matching TRBD2. The CDR3 has 14 amino acids. The junction had 3 bases not matched to a gene; V was cut back by 2 bases and J by 5 bases. Per the germline V gene, CDR1 is SGHNT and CDR2 is YYREEE (reference sequence). The CDR3 DNA reads TGTGCCAGCAGCTTTAGCGGGGGGGCTAACGAGCAGTACTTC. It yields the protein CASSFSGGANEQYF.

The genes are TRBV28 and TRBJ2-7; either TRBD1 or TRBD2 may supply D (5 bases each). CDR3 length: 13 amino acids. Germline V lookup: CDR1 MDHEN, CDR2 SYDVKM. Trimming left V 6 bases short and J 0 bases short, with 9 bases between. The CDR3, as DNA: TGTGCCAGCAGGCCTGGGGGCTCCTACGAGCAGTACTTC. It encodes CASRPGGSYEQYF.

CDR3 protein: CASTLAGLYNEQFF. CDR3 DNA sequence: TGTGCCAGTACTTTAGCGGGCCTCTACAATGAGCAGTTCTTC. The V gene is TRBV19, the J gene TRBJ2-1; 7 nucleotides agree with TRBD2. CDR1 is LNHDA and CDR2 is SQIVND in the germline V gene (reference sequence). The J segment lost 3 bases and the V segment lost 7 bases, leaving 6 bases of the junction unmatched. CDR3 length: 14 amino acids.

This chain links TRBV18 with TRBJ2-1, with D possibly TRBD2 on 5 matching bases. V lost 4 bases and J lost 12, with 16 bases in between. The CDR3 runs 13 residues. Germline lookup yields CDR1 KGHSH and CDR2 LQKENI. CDR3 amino acids: CASSLGPEAGQFF. The CDR3 region has the DNA TGTGCCAGCTCACTCGGGCCTGAGGCGGGGCAGTTCTTC.

The chain has TRBV6-5 and TRBJ2-7; the match to TRBD2 covers 8 bases. From germline, CDR1 is MNHEY and CDR2 SVGAGI. CDR3 size: 13 residues. The V segment lost 6 bases and the J segment 5 bases; nucleotides outside the gene matches: 6. CDR3 protein: CASRVGGVHEQYF. CDR3 coding DNA: TGTGCCAGCAGGGTCGGGGGGGTACACGAGCAGTACTTC.

Comment on this clone: Germline is not matched at one junction end, which may reflect a read error. The chain couples TRBV7-3 to TRBJ2-1; D call uncertain. This CDR3 comprises 17 residues. The V gene's germline CDR1 is SGHTA and CDR2 FQGTGA. Written as DNA, the CDR3 is TGTGCCAGCAGTTTAATGCCCATAACAGCCGGACACAATGAGCAGTTCTTC. Protein: CASSLMPITAGHNEQFF.

The V and J genes are TRBV7-3 and TRBJ2-4; tentatively, D is TRBD2 (5 bases). CDR1 is SGHTA and CDR2 is FQGTGA in the germline V gene. CDR3 length: 14 amino acids. V lost 5 bases and J 8 bases, leaving 16 bases between the germline ends. CDR3 in DNA: TGTGCCAGCAGCCCCGGAGGTGCCGGGGACATTCAGTACTTC. It yields the protein CASSPGGAGDIQYF.

The chain carries TRBV29-1 and TRBJ2-7; 16 bases align to TRBD2. J gave up 0 bases and V 8 bases, and 7 bases lay outside the gene matches. The length of the CDR3 is 16 residues. The germline gives CDR1 SQVTM, CDR2 ANQGSEA. The CDR3 loop reads CSFSGLAGGHSYEQYF. CDR3 nucleotides: TGCAGCTTTTCGGGACTAGCGGGGGGGCACTCCTACGAGCAGTACTTC.

The rearrangement joins TRBV18 to TRBJ1-5; D unresolved. The ends were cut back, 1 base at V and 7 bases at J, with 14 bases in the middle. The CDR3 consists of 15 residues. CDR1 and CDR2 (germline): KGHSH, LQKENI. In DNA form, the CDR3 reads TGTGCCAGCTCACCACAGGGAGGAGGTGGGCAGCCCCAGCATTTT. Protein: CASSPQGGGGQPQHF.

The chain recombines TRBV20-1 with TRBJ1-2, with unresolved D. Germline V gene data show CDR1 as DFQATT and CDR2 as SNEGSKA (reference sequence). The CDR3 covers 10 residues. V was pared by 5 bases and J by 7 bases, with 8 bases between. The CDR3 loop reads CSAFTGGYTF. The CDR3 nucleotides are TGCAGTGCTTTTACGGGTGGCTACACCTTC.

The CDR3 region has the DNA TGTGCCAGCAGGAGGATGGGGGAACCAGCCAAAAACATTCAGTACTTC. The encoded protein is CASRRMGEPAKNIQYF. This chain connects TRBV5-4 to TRBJ2-4; D possibly uses TRBD1 or TRBD2 (5 bases each). This CDR3 has 16 amino acids. With 5 bases removed from V and 0 bases from J, the gap between germline ends came to 15 bases. Germline CDR1 is SGHNT and CDR2 is YYREEE (reference sequence). The full variable domain, rest sourced from reference TRBV5-4 and TRBJ2-4, is ETGVTQSPTHLIKTRGQQVTLRCSSQSGHNTVSWYQQALGQGPQFIFQYYREEENGRGNFPPRFSGLQFPNYSSELNVNALELDDSALYLCASRRMGEPAKNIQYFGAGTRLSVL.

The V call is TRBV7-2, the J call TRBJ1-6; D is undetermined. V was clipped by 0 bases and J by 6 bases, with 9 bases between them. Germline V gene sequence: CDR1 SGHTA, CDR2 FQGNSA. This CDR3 comprises 15 residues. The chain's CDR3 is CASSLAQAVNSPLHF. The CDR3 region has the DNA TGTGCCAGCAGCTTAGCCCAGGCCGTTAATTCACCCCTCCACTTT.

The chain couples TRBV7-3 to TRBJ2-2, with a tentative D call TRBD1 (6 bases). The CDR3 runs to 17 residues. V lost 5 bases, J lost 0 bases, and 16 bases lay in between. Germline V CDR1 and CDR2: SGHTA, FQGTGA. The CDR3 DNA is TGTGCCAGCAGCAACAACCCGGACAGCTCGAACACCGGGGAGCTGTTTTTT. Its protein product is CASSNNPDSSNTGELFF.

The V call is TRBV28, the J call TRBJ1-3; D call uncertain. The CDR3 covers 12 residues. Germline V lookup: CDR1 MDHEN, CDR2 SYDVKM. Trimming removed 5 bases at V and 3 bases at J, with 5 bases between. CDR3 DNA: TGTGCCAGCAGTGTTGGTGGAAACACCATATATTTT. Translation gives CASSVGGNTIYF.

The rearrangement joins TRBV19 to TRBJ2-7, with D possibly being TRBD2 (7 bases). Germline V CDR1 and CDR2: LNHDA, SQIVND (reference sequence). CDR3 size: 15 residues. V was cut by 5 bases and J by 6 bases, with 20 bases left in between. DNA of the CDR3: TGTGCCAGTAGTCGGTCGGGGGGCCGCAAGAGCGAGCAGTACTTC. Residues: CASSRSGGRKSEQYF.

The chain has TRBV11-1 and TRBJ2-1; tentative D call: TRBD2 (6 bases). The CDR3 is made up of 17 amino acids. Germline CDR1 SGHAT, CDR2 FQDESV (reference sequence). The ends were cut back, 4 bases at V and 4 bases at J, with 20 bases in the middle. The DNA of the CDR3 is TGTGCCAGCAGCTACATAACGGGCCGCGCGGGGTACAATGAGCAGTTCTTC. This translates into CASSYITGRAGYNEQFF. Supplemented by reference TRBV11-1 and TRBJ2-1, the full variable domain reads EAEVAQSPRYKITEKSQAVAFWCDPISGHATLYWYRQILGQGPELLVQFQDESVVDDSQLPKDRFSAERLKGVDSTLKIQPAELGDSAMYLCASSYITGRAGYNEQFFGPGTRLTVL.

This sequence joins TRBV4-1 and TRBJ2-1; 10 nucleotides match TRBD2. V shed 0 bases, J shed 0 bases, and the junction held 14 bases outside the gene matches. The CDR3 is 21 amino acids. From germline, CDR1 is MGHRA and CDR2 YSYEKL. The CDR3 bases are TGCGCCAGCAGCCAAGATCCCACCCGACTAGCGGGTCTCAGCTCCTACAATGAGCAGTTCTTC. This encodes CASSQDPTRLAGLSSYNEQFF.

V usage is TRBV5-1 and J usage is TRBJ2-7; 14 nucleotides agree with TRBD2. The V and J ends lost 3 bases and 5 bases, in that order; junction bases with no gene match: 10. CDR1 and CDR2 from the germline V gene are SGHRS and YFSETQ. CDR3 length: 17 amino acids. The CDR3 bases are TGCGCCAGCAGCTGGGGACTAGCGGGGGCCGGTCGGGACGAGCAGTACTTC. Protein product: CASSWGLAGAGRDEQYF.

The chain has TRBV30 and TRBJ1-5; TRBD1 is a possible D gene (6 bases). V lost 2 bases and J lost 8, with 19 bases in between. The CDR3 is made up of 15 amino acids. Germline V gene sequence: CDR1 GTSNPN, CDR2 SVGIG (reference sequence). CDR3 loop: CAWSPGGRVLKPQHF. CDR3 sequence (DNA): TGTGCCTGGAGTCCCGGGGGGCGCGTTCTAAAGCCCCAGCATTTT.

The chain uses TRBV6-1 and TRBJ2-2; 7 nucleotides agree with TRBD1. The CDR3 spans 15 residues. Germline CDR1 MNHNS, CDR2 SASEGT. After removal of 6 bases from V and 4 bases from J, the junction contained 8 bases not matched to a gene. The CDR3 region has the DNA TGTGCCAGCAGGGTGACAGGGCCGGGCACCGGGGAGCTGTTTTTT. Amino acid sequence: CASRVTGPGTGELFF.